The TCR beta chain described here comes from a study of CD8+CD57+ T cells in acquired aplastic anemia. In the study overall: An average of roughly 10 million reads for CD4+ cells was obtained from healthy donors.

Genomic DNA constituted the template upon which TCR beta VDJ and CDR3 profiling was performed. MiXCR, applied by TCRdb to the reads, yields one record per CDR3 protein. Of around 180,000 distinct CDR3 sequences listed, 63% are singletons. This clonotype was picked up many times. Its cognate antigen is unknown. Mismatch with germline at one junction end may stem from a read error. Overall study results and limits: Found in both controls and patients were some 31 CD8+ CDR3 sequences. In CD8+ cells, Simpson's diversity showed no significant difference between patients and controls.

This CDR3 contains 12 residues. Looked up from germline, CDR1 is MNHNY and CDR2 is SVGAGI (reference sequence). V is TRBV6-6 and J is TRBJ1-1; D is uncertain. This sequence originates from a human donor in good health. Specimen: sorted CD4+, CD8+, or CD8+CD57+ T cells (not recorded which) from PBMCs. The CDR3 DNA is TGTGCCAGCAGTACCCGTTGGGAATCTGAAGAATTT. Encoded protein: CASSTRWESEEF.